Following are 20 T cell receptor beta chains from one sample sequenced in a study of CD8 T cells in Susac syndrome. After extraction with the RNeasy kit, about 0.5 to 1 ug of the RNA was reverse transcribed using random hexamers. TCRdb re-derived calls from the immunoSEQ multiplex PCR reads in MiXCR, one entry per CDR3 protein. Found here are fewer than 350,000 distinct CDR3 sequences, around 91% of them singletons; the top ten hold 0.18%. The sequenced material came from CD8+ T cells from PBMCs. The receptor source for this set is a human donor with multiple sclerosis.

This chain uses TRBV7-9 with TRBJ2-3; a weak D match, TRBD2 (6 bases). V lost 1 base, J lost 1 base, and 12 bases lay in between. The CDR3 contains 16 residues. Germline V gives CDR1 SEHNR, CDR2 FQNEAQ (reference sequence). The CDR3 DNA follows: TGTGCCAGCAGCTTAGGCGGGGCATGGGGCACAGATACGCAGTATTTT. Protein: CASSLGGAWGTDTQYF. The variable domain in full, with the rest retrieved from reference TRBV7-9 and TRBJ2-3, is DTGVSQNPRHKITKRGQNVTFRCDPISEHNRLYWYRQTLGQGPEFLTYFQNEAQLEKSRLLSDRFSAERPKGSFSTLEIQRTEQGDSAMYLCASSLGGAWGTDTQYFGPGTRLTVL.

A few counts support this clonotype. V gene TRBV2 combines with J gene TRBJ2-7; D unresolved. CDR1 is SNHLY and CDR2 is FYNNEI in the germline V gene. V dropped 5 bases and J dropped 0 bases, with 14 bases sitting between them. This CDR3 contains 15 residues. The CDR3 region is CASSPEAFRSYEQYF. In DNA form, the CDR3 reads TGTGCCAGCAGTCCGGAAGCTTTCCGCTCCTACGAGCAGTACTTC.

V usage is TRBV20-1 and J usage is TRBJ2-3; a weak D match, TRBD1 (6 bases). CDR3 length: 19 amino acids. V dropped 6 bases and J dropped 1 base, with 29 bases sitting between them. In germline, CDR1 is DFQATT, CDR2 SNEGSKA (reference sequence). The DNA of the CDR3 is TGCAGTGCAATTGGTTGGACTGGGTTAGGGGCAGGGGGCACAGATACGCAGTATTTT. Translating gives CSAIGWTGLGAGGTDTQYF.

The chain carries TRBV28 and TRBJ2-3; 7 bases are shared with TRBD2. V was pared by 8 bases and J by 9 bases, with 5 bases of the junction left unmatched. This CDR3 spans 11 amino acids. Germline assignment: CDR1 MDHEN and CDR2 SYDVKM. The CDR3, as DNA: TGTGCCAGCGAGCGGGGAGGGACGCAGTATTTT. This translates into CASERGGTQYF.

V and J are TRBV20-1 and TRBJ2-7; D ambiguous. The V gene's germline CDR1 is DFQATT and CDR2 SNEGSKA (reference sequence). The CDR3 extends over 13 amino acids. The V and J ends lost 3 bases and 2 bases respectively, with 11 bases between them. The CDR3 DNA is TGCAGTGCTAGTGGCGTCAGAACCTACGAGCAGTACTTC. This codes for CSASGVRTYEQYF.

The chain joins TRBV30 to TRBJ1-1, with D possibly matching TRBD1 (5 bases). Trimming left V 1 base short and J 4 bases short, with 19 bases between. Germline V lookup: CDR1 GTSNPN, CDR2 SVGIG (reference sequence). CDR3 length: 16 residues. The CDR3 sequence: CAWSGYPARQGTEAFF. The CDR3 DNA is TGTGCCTGGAGTGGTTATCCCGCCCGCCAGGGCACTGAAGCTTTCTTT.

The chain joins TRBV24-1 to TRBJ2-2; D not resolved. Germline V gene lookup returns CDR1 KGHDR and CDR2 SFDVKD. The CDR3 runs to 11 residues. Trimming left V 7 bases short and J 6 bases short, with 5 bases between. CDR3 nucleotide sequence: TGTGCCACCAGGGCCTCCGGGGAGCTGTTTTTT. Residues: CATRASGELFF.

V usage is TRBV9 and J usage is TRBJ2-7; D is perhaps TRBD2 (5 bases). Germline V gives CDR1 SGDLS, CDR2 YYNGEE. This CDR3 spans 12 amino acids. Deletions cut 4 bases from V and 7 bases from J, with 12 bases between. The CDR3 here is CASSTQGGEQYF. As DNA, the CDR3 is TGTGCCAGCAGCACCCAAGGCGGGGAGCAGTACTTC.

This clonotype occurred a few times. The rearrangement joins TRBV6-5 to TRBJ2-3; 8 bases are shared with TRBD2. Per the germline V gene, CDR1 is MNHEY and CDR2 is SVGAGI. The CDR3 runs to 16 residues. V lost 4 bases, J lost 1 base, and 7 bases stayed unmatched. The CDR3 here is CASSFLTSEGTDTQYF. The CDR3 DNA follows: TGTGCCAGCAGTTTCTTGACTAGCGAGGGCACAGATACGCAGTATTTT.

The sample holds one count of this clonotype. The chain joins TRBV19 to TRBJ1-1; D is unresolved. CDR1 and CDR2 (germline): LNHDA, SQIVND (reference sequence). Trimming removed 3 bases at V and 6 bases at J, with 11 bases between. The CDR3 covers 13 residues. For the CDR3, the DNA is TGTGCCAGTAGTATTACGGGTAACGCTGAAGCTTTCTTT. Translated: CASSITGNAEAFF. The complete variable domain, with remaining parts taken from reference TRBV19 and TRBJ1-1, reads DGGITQSPKYLFRKEGQNVTLSCEQNLNHDAMYWYRQDPGQGLRLIYYSQIVNDFQKGDIAEGYSVSREKKESFPLTVTSAQKNPTAFYLCASSITGNAEAFFGQGTRLTVV.

J is TRBJ1-4 and V is TRBV12-3 or TRBV12-4; possible D gene TRBD1, 6 bases. The V and J ends lost 6 bases and 10 bases respectively, with 18 bases between them. CDR3 length: 14 residues. The CDR3 DNA follows: TGTGCCAGCAGCCCAGGGGAGACAGGCGGAAAACTGTTTTTT. It encodes CASSPGETGGKLFF.

The V call is TRBV4-2, the J call TRBJ2-1, with 9 bases lining up with TRBD1. The ends lost 4 bases at V and 9 bases at J; junction bases unmatched: 4. The CDR3 loop spans 13 amino acids. From germline, CDR1 is LGHNA and CDR2 YNFKEQ. The CDR3 DNA reads as TGTGCCAGCAGCCTGACAGGGGGGGCTGAGCAGTTCTTC. Protein product: CASSLTGGAEQFF.

The rearrangement joins TRBV27 to TRBJ1-2; D ambiguous. In germline, CDR1 is MNHEY, CDR2 SMNVEV (reference sequence). The CDR3 covers 13 residues. Trimming took 2 bases from V and 4 from J, leaving 8 bases between them. CDR3 in amino acids: CASSLGRSYGYTF. The DNA of the CDR3 is TGTGCCAGCAGTTTAGGGAGATCCTATGGCTACACCTTC.

The V gene is TRBV5-1, the J gene TRBJ1-3; D remains ambiguous. CDR1 is SGHRS, CDR2 YFSETQ, per germline. V gave up 1 base and J gave up 6 bases, with 8 bases separating them. The CDR3 is 13 residues long. CDR3 coding DNA: TGCGCCAGCAGCTTGTTCGCTGAAAACACCATATATTTT. It codes for CASSLFAENTIYF.

The chain has TRBV4-1 and TRBJ1-2, with 8 bases aligning to TRBD1. Germline loops: CDR1 MGHRA, CDR2 YSYEKL. Trimming cost V 0 bases and J 4 bases; bases outside gene matches: 4. The CDR3 extends over 15 amino acids. CDR3 sequence reads: CASSQETGEGYGYTF. CDR3 DNA: TGCGCCAGCAGCCAAGAGACAGGGGAGGGCTATGGCTACACCTTC.

The DNA for the CDR3 is TGTGCCAGCGTAGAGAGGGGGACCCAGTACTTC. This codes for CASVERGTQYF. The genes are TRBV3-1 and TRBJ2-5, with D perhaps given as TRBD1 or TRBD2 (5 bases each). Between the trimmed V and J ends, which lost 8 bases and 7 bases, there was a span of 11 bases. This CDR3 spans 11 amino acids. Germline V gives CDR1 LGHDT, CDR2 YNNKEL (reference sequence).

In this sample, this clonotype turned up once. The genes are TRBV7-9 and TRBJ2-3; D unclear. The V and J ends lost 4 bases and 1 base respectively, with 12 bases between them. The germline gives CDR1 SEHNR, CDR2 FQNEAQ (reference sequence). The CDR3 length is 15 residues. CDR3 region: CASSSGQAGTDTQYF. The DNA of the CDR3 is TGTGCCAGCAGCTCCGGGCAGGCTGGCACAGATACGCAGTATTTT. Variable domain in full (rest from reference TRBV7-9 and TRBJ2-3): DTGVSQNPRHKITKRGQNVTFRCDPISEHNRLYWYRQTLGQGPEFLTYFQNEAQLEKSRLLSDRFSAERPKGSFSTLEIQRTEQGDSAMYLCASSSGQAGTDTQYFGPGTRLTVL.

Written as DNA, the CDR3 is TGCGCCAGCAGCTTGGTGGGGGCCTACACCGGGGAGCTGTTTTTT. This translates into CASSLVGAYTGELFF. The V and J genes are TRBV5-1 and TRBJ2-2; the D gene is possibly TRBD1 (6 bases). The CDR3 extends over 15 amino acids. Trimming left V 0 bases short and J 3 bases short, with 9 bases between. Germline lookup yields CDR1 SGHRS and CDR2 YFSETQ.

This clonotype has more than one count but fewer than ten. The V and J genes are TRBV29-1 and TRBJ2-1, with D unclear. V gave up 6 bases and J gave up 7 bases, with 10 bases separating them. The germline CDR1 and CDR2 sequences are SQVTM and ANQGSEA. This CDR3 contains 11 residues. This chain's CDR3 is CSVPGANEQFF. The CDR3 DNA is TGCAGCGTACCCGGAGCAAATGAGCAGTTCTTC.

The V and J genes are TRBV5-5 and TRBJ1-5; D uncertain. V lost 2 bases and J 5 bases, leaving 14 bases between the germline ends. The CDR3 consists of 15 residues. The germline gives CDR1 SGHKS, CDR2 YYEKEE (reference sequence). For the CDR3, the DNA is TGTGCCAGCAGCTTAAAGTCGGGAAGTTATCAGCCCCAGCATTTT. Its translation is CASSLKSGSYQPQHF. Based on the CDR3 plus reference TRBV5-5 and TRBJ1-5, the full variable domain is DAGVTQSPTHLIKTRGQQVTLRCSPISGHKSVSWYQQVLGQGPQFIFQYYEKEERGRGNFPDRFSARQFPNYSSELNVNALLLGDSALYLCASSLKSGSYQPQHFGDGTRLSIL.